This T cell receptor (beta chain) was identified during a study of cytomegalovirus exposure and HLA in healthy donors (dated by TCRdb to 2016 to 2017). Notes on the research overall: According to a later analysis, the 120 or so validation repertoires were produced on the same platform as the approximately 600 repertoires of the first cohort. The study aimed to test whether cataloging public T cell receptors could reveal signatures of past pathogen exposure. A separate validation cohort of roughly 110 different subjects was used in addition to the approximately 700-subject first cohort. High-throughput TCR immunosequencing, statistical association of individual TCRs with disease status, and machine learning were combined to predict cytomegalovirus infection status.

On this clone: The clone's antigen remains unknown. No base quality information exists; no much larger clone differs at one position.

V trim: 4 bases; J trim: 8 bases; unmatched bases: 13. The CDR3 has 15 amino acids, counting the end cysteine and phenylalanine. The CDR3 DNA has 45 bases and is translated from base 1. As encoded in the germline V gene (reference sequence), CDR1 is SGHNT while CDR2 is YYREEE. Broad study findings and their caveats: Most TCR sequences were seen in very few donors, while some public TCRs were found in many individuals. Cytomegalovirus status was reported to be diagnosed by the classifier with high specificity and sensitivity in both the original and validation cohorts. A later analysis had no HLA typing for the validation cohort, so co-occurrence there was scored across all 110 or so repertoires. Of the cluster scores, 90% to 95% were above 0 in a later analysis, which found that TCRs clustered in the first cohort also tended to co-occur in the 120 or so validation repertoires. A few of the identified cytomegalovirus-associated TCR beta chains were confirmed in vitro to be specific for cytomegalovirus antigens. The authors suggested that the approach could potentially be extended to other disease states and immunological phenotypes. The study gave a list of under 200 TCR beta chains associated with cytomegalovirus.

The library was produced with the immunoSEQ multiplex PCR assay. As for how the authors treated the data: A statistical classification framework was built to diagnose cytomegalovirus status from the catalog of TCR beta chain sequences. TCRdb obtained this table from immuneACCESS and retained in-frame rearrangements with V and J assigned. These tables miss some clones; where compared with another copy, unresolved V genes account for less than half of the shortfall, and the remainder is unexplained. V and J calls and clone size are as listed in that table; D and trimming were resolved from the DNA. For this sample the table gives about 150,000 clones, of which roughly 92% were detected only once. Approximately 0.7% of the sample rests with the top ten. Donors formed part of the validation cohort, which comprised about 130 subjects and was distinct from the first cohort of 550 to 850 subjects.

Sequencing was done on a sample of PBMCs. This TCR came from a man between 18 and 35 years old in good health and CMV-seronegative. In this chain, TRBV5-4 is recombined with TRBJ1-1; TRBD1 agrees with 8 junctional bases. The CDR3 sequence is CASSRQGRLLGEAFF. The DNA sequence is TGTGCCAGCAGCCGACAGGGGCGTCTGTTAGGCGAAGCTTTCTTT.